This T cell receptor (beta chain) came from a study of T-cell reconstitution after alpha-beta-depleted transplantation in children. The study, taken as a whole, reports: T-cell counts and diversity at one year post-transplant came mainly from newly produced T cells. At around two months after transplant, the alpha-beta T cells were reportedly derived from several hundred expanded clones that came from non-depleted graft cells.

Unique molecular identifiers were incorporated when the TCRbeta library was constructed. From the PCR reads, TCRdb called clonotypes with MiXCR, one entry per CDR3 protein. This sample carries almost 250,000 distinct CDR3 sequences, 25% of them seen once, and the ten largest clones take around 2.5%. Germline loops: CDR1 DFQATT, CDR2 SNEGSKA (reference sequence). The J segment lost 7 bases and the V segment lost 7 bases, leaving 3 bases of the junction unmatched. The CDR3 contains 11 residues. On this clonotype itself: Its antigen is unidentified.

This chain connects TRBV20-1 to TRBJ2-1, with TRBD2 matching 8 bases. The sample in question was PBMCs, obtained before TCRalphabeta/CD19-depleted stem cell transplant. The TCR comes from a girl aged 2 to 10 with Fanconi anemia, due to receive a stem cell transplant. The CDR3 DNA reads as TGCAGTGAATCGGGAGGGAATGAGCAGTTCTTC. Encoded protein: CSESGGNEQFF.